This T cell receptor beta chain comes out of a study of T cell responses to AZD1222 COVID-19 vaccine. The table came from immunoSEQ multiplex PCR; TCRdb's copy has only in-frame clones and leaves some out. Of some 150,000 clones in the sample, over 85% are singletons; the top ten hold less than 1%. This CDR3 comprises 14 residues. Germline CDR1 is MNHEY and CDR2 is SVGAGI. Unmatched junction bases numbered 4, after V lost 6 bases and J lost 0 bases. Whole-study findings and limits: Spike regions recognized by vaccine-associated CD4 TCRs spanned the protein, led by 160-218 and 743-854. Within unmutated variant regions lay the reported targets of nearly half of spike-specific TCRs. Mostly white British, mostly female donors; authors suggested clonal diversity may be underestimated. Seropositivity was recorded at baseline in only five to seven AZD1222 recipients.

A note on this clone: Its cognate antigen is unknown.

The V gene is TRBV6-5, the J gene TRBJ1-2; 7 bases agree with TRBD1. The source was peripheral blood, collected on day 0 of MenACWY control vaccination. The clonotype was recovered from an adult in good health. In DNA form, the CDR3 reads TGTGCCAGCAGAACAGGGGCCGCTAACTATGGCTACACCTTC. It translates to CASRTGAANYGYTF.